This T cell receptor (beta chain) was captured in a study of blood T cell repertoires in COVID-19. V was pared by 8 bases and J by 0 bases, with 14 bases of the junction left unmatched. CDR3 length: 17 residues. Germline V lookup: CDR1 MDHEN, CDR2 SYDVKM. TCRdb's table, derived via immunoSEQ multiplex PCR, lists solely in-frame clones and lacks some. The sample records fewer than 250,000 clones, 80% to 90% being singletons. Participants came from about two dozen US areas, aged about 18 to 89 years. Assignments of participants to cohorts depended upon their own reported clinical history. The chain is built from TRBV28 and TRBJ1-1; 8 bases line up with TRBD1. The source is a woman between 40 and 55 years old who had been exposed to COVID-19. The specimen sequenced was PBMCs or T cells enriched from blood (not recorded which). CDR3 region: CASRSGQGAGVNTEAFF. CDR3 DNA: TGTGCCAGCCGCAGTGGGCAGGGGGCGGGGGTGAACACTGAAGCTTTCTTT.